Listed below are T cell receptor beta chains from one sample, sequenced in a study of blood T cell repertoires in COVID-19. The data were produced by immunoSEQ multiplex PCR, yet TCRdb's version contains in-frame clones alone and is incomplete. The sample includes around 250,000 clones, about nine tenths of them seen just once. Material: peripheral blood. These receptors all stem from a woman aged 40 to 50 who had recovered from COVID-19. CDR3s leave out the opening cysteine and the closing phenylalanine or tryptophan. D genes are given only for firm matches.

D gene: NA
V gene: TRBV6-1
CDR3 protein: ASSEAIYYTNYGYT

D gene: NA
V gene: TRBV19
CDR3 protein: ASSMLGQGEQF

D gene: TRBD2
V gene: TRBV5-1
CDR3 protein: ASSSGGTSGDNEQF

D gene: NA
V gene: TRBV6-5
CDR3 protein: ASSYQDSQETQY

D gene: TRBD2
V gene: TRBV2
CDR3 protein: ASSDAGTTVKETQY

D gene: TRBD1
V gene: TRBV16
CDR3 protein: ASSQVTGGNEQF

D gene: TRBD2
V gene: TRBV10-1
CDR3 protein: ASSGIRISGGANTGELF

D gene: TRBD1
V gene: TRBV5-3
CDR3 protein: ARSHKNTTGWYGYT

D gene: NA
V gene: TRBV7-3
CDR3 protein: ASSLMGGGTDTQY

D gene: TRBD2
V gene: TRBV7-2
CDR3 protein: ASSATSEAYNEQF

D gene: TRBD2
V gene: TRBV19
CDR3 protein: ASTSGRNEQY

D gene: TRBD2
V gene: TRBV18
CDR3 protein: ASSPPGLVRDTQY

D gene: TRBD1
V gene: TRBV10-1
CDR3 protein: ASSDGTEKNIQY

D gene: TRBD2
V gene: TRBV7-3
CDR3 protein: ASSLNGRAFYNEQF

D gene: NA
V gene: TRBV28
CDR3 protein: ASSLLQGNSLF

D gene: NA
V gene: TRBV29-1
CDR3 protein: SVVERDTGELF

D gene: NA
V gene: TRBV29-1
CDR3 protein: SVLAPGLYIQY

D gene: TRBD2
V gene: TRBV7-9
CDR3 protein: ASSSTWTSGTGGNEQF

D gene: TRBD1
V gene: TRBV18
CDR3 protein: ASSPAGGGYEQY

D gene: TRBD1
V gene: TRBV5-4
CDR3 protein: ASSSDRGTGNTIY

D gene: TRBD2
V gene: TRBV27
CDR3 protein: ASSFGLAGGDPYNEQF

D gene: NA
V gene: TRBV11-2
CDR3 protein: ASSSPTHEQY

D gene: NA
V gene: TRBV19
CDR3 protein: ASSIGGGQTWGELF

D gene: TRBD1
V gene: TRBV6-5
CDR3 protein: ASSTRTGAGGYT